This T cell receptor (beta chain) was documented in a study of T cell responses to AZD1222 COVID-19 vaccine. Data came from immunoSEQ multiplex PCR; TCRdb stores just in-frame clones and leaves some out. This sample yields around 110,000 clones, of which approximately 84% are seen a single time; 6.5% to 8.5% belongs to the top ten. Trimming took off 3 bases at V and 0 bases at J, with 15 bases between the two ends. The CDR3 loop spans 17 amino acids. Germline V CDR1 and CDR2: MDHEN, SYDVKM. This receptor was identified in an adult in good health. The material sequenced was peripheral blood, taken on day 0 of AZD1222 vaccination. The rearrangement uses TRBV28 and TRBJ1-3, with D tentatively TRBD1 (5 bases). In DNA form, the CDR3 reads TGTGCCAGCAGTTTCCAGGGACGGCTGTTCTCTGGAAACACCATATATTTT. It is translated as CASSFQGRLFSGNTIYF.